This T cell receptor beta chain was identified during a study of shared clonotypes between healthy human individuals. In replicate PCRs of sorted subsets, 150 to 200 ng DNA, approximately 30,000 T cell genomes, was used. Generated by immunoSEQ multiplex PCR, the TCRdb table keeps only in-frame clones and is missing some. The sample has around 2.5 million clones, 93% seen once. Germline CDR1 is SEHNR and CDR2 is FQNEAQ (reference sequence). V lost 3 bases and J lost 2; bases outside the gene matches: 9. The CDR3 runs 16 residues. Sequencing was performed on naive CD4+ T cells from PBMCs. Subset described: CD45RA+ positively selected. The chain links TRBV7-9 to TRBJ1-1, with TRBD1 identical over 7 bases. This TCR was recovered from a man younger than 30 in good health. Some clones in this sample may be carry-over from other donors' samples. Here the CDR3 reads CASSFDREKLNTEAFF. The CDR3 DNA follows: TGTGCCAGCAGCTTCGACAGGGAGAAACTTAACACTGAAGCTTTCTTT.